These 26 T cell receptor beta chains came from one sample sequenced in a study of blood T cell dynamics during melanoma immunotherapy. Produced via immunoSEQ multiplex PCR; TCRdb's table is partial and in-frame only. The sample yields fewer than 12,000 clones, 87% seen once. The sample's time point: week 3, after first cycle of checkpoint inhibitor. The specimen comprised blood, sampled from a patient treated with checkpoint blockade. The origin of the receptors is a human donor with melanoma.

This clone was observed once. J is TRBJ2-5 and V is TRBV5-4; D is unclear. The CDR3 has 13 residues. In germline, CDR1 is SGHNT, CDR2 YYREEE (reference sequence). The ends were cut back, 2 bases at V and 2 bases at J, with 7 bases in the middle. CDR3 sequence (DNA): TGTGCCAGCAGCTTAATACAGCAAGAGACCCAGTACTTC. Protein sequence: CASSLIQQETQYF.

V is TRBV25-1 and J is TRBJ2-3, with D possibly being TRBD1 (6 bases). The CDR3 consists of 13 residues. CDR1 is MGHDK, CDR2 SYGVNS, per germline. Between the trimmed V and J ends, which lost 10 bases and 0 bases, there was a span of 11 bases. The CDR3 loop reads CATRTASTDTQYF. CDR3 nucleotides: TGTGCCACCCGGACAGCCAGCACAGATACGCAGTATTTT.

The rearrangement uses TRBV27 and TRBJ1-2, with TRBD1 matching 12 bases. The germline V gene has CDR1 MNHEY and CDR2 SMNVEV (reference sequence). CDR3 size: 14 residues. V lost 4 bases to trimming and J lost 8 bases; unmatched junction nucleotides: 5. The CDR3 loop reads CASSWGQGAGGYTF. For the CDR3, the DNA is TGTGCCAGCAGTTGGGGACAGGGGGCCGGCGGCTACACCTTC.

The CDR3 region is CASSMERVGEAFF. CDR3 bases: TGTGCCAGTAGTATGGAAAGGGTGGGGGAAGCTTTCTTT. V and J are TRBV19 and TRBJ1-1; D gene ambiguous. Germline V gene sequence: CDR1 LNHDA, CDR2 SQIVND (reference sequence). This CDR3 spans 13 amino acids. V lost 3 bases to trimming and J lost 8 bases, with 13 bases between them.

The V and J genes are TRBV7-9 and TRBJ2-2; D not resolved. The CDR3 has 12 residues. The V end was cut by 4 bases, the J end by 3 bases, with 3 bases between. Germline CDR1 SEHNR, CDR2 FQNEAQ (reference sequence). As DNA, the CDR3 is TGTGCCAGCAGCTCCGACACCGGGGAGCTGTTTTTT. It translates to CASSSDTGELFF.

The chain couples TRBV9 to TRBJ2-3; TRBD2 agrees at 15 bases. The junction had 4 bases not matched to a gene; V was cut back by 2 bases and J by 3 bases. Germline lookup yields CDR1 SGDLS and CDR2 YYNGEE. The CDR3 spans 17 residues. The CDR3 DNA reads TGTGCCAGCAGCGTTGGACTAGCGGGGGGGCGAACAGATACGCAGTATTTT. It translates to CASSVGLAGGRTDTQYF.

V usage is TRBV19 and J usage is TRBJ1-5; D not resolved. The CDR3 has 13 residues. V lost 1 base and J 5 bases, leaving 6 bases between the germline ends. In germline, CDR1 is LNHDA, CDR2 SQIVND (reference sequence). CDR3 region: CASSIGRDQPQHF. The CDR3 nucleotides read TGTGCCAGTAGTATAGGAAGGGATCAGCCCCAGCATTTT.

The J gene is TRBJ2-3, the V gene TRBV6-1; D remains ambiguous. This CDR3 is 11 amino acids long. The germline CDR1 and CDR2 sequences are MNHNS and SASEGT. Trimming left V 8 bases short and J 7 bases short, with 10 bases between. The CDR3: CASQVVNTQYF. CDR3 coding DNA: TGTGCCAGCCAGGTGGTGAATACGCAGTATTTT.

The V gene is TRBV29-1, the J gene TRBJ1-5; D is possibly TRBD1 (6 bases). Germline V gene sequence: CDR1 SQVTM, CDR2 ANQGSEA. Trimming stripped 7 bases from V and 1 base from J, with 11 bases between. This CDR3 is 13 amino acids long. CDR3 DNA: TGCAGCGCAACGACAGGAAGCAATCAGCCCCAGCATTTT. Translating gives CSATTGSNQPQHF. The variable domain in full, with the rest retrieved from reference TRBV29-1 and TRBJ1-5, is SAVISQKPSRDICQRGTSLTIQCQVDSQVTMMFWYRQQPGQSLTLIATANQGSEATYESGFVIDKFPISRPNLTFSTLTVSNMSPEDSSIYLCSATTGSNQPQHFGDGTRLSIL.

The rearrangement uses TRBV4-3 and TRBJ2-1; the D gene could be TRBD1 or TRBD2 (6 bases each). In germline, CDR1 is LGHNA, CDR2 YSLEER. The length of the CDR3 is 16 residues. Trimming took off 2 bases at V and 3 bases at J, with 14 bases between the two ends. This CDR3 reads CASSQSYGGGYNEQFF. CDR3 nucleotide sequence: TGCGCCAGCAGCCAATCGTACGGGGGCGGCTACAATGAGCAGTTCTTC.

The chain employs TRBV9 and TRBJ2-5; D might be TRBD2 (5 bases). Per the germline V gene, CDR1 is SGDLS and CDR2 is YYNGEE. This CDR3 has 15 residues. V was shortened by 0 bases and J by 5 bases, with 14 bases between the two germline ends. CDR3 bases: TGTGCCAGCAGCGTAGAAGACGGGAACTGGGAGACCCAGTACTTC. It encodes CASSVEDGNWETQYF. Based on the CDR3 plus reference TRBV9 and TRBJ2-5, the full variable domain is DSGVTQTPKHLITATGQRVTLRCSPRSGDLSVYWYQQSLDQGLQFLIQYYNGEERAKGNILERFSAQQFPDLHSELNLSSLELGDSALYFCASSVEDGNWETQYFGPGTRLLVL.

The V gene is TRBV5-1, the J gene TRBJ1-1; maybe TRBD1 (5 bases). CDR1 and CDR2 from the germline V gene are SGHRS and YFSETQ. This CDR3 region has 15 residues. Trimming shortened V by 0 bases and J by 0 bases, and 9 bases separated the two germline ends. The CDR3 is CASSLDGTLNTEAFF. The CDR3 DNA sequence: TGCGCCAGCAGCTTGGATGGGACTTTGAACACTGAAGCTTTCTTT.

The DNA of the CDR3 is TGTGCCAGCAGCTGGCGGGGGGCTGGTCTTCCAGATACGCAGTATTTT. Translating gives CASSWRGAGLPDTQYF. The V gene is TRBV5-6, the J gene TRBJ2-3; 8 bases line up with TRBD2. V shed 3 bases, J shed 4 bases, and the junction held 10 bases outside the gene matches. CDR1 is SGHDT and CDR2 is YYEEEE in the germline V gene. The CDR3 runs 16 residues.

The chain uses TRBV7-9 and TRBJ1-1, with D unclear. Germline V lookup: CDR1 SEHNR, CDR2 FQNEAQ (reference sequence). Trimming removed 0 bases from V and 1 base from J, with 9 bases in between. The CDR3 has 15 residues. The CDR3 coding sequence is TGTGCCAGCAGCTTAGCTGGCAGACCGAACACTGAAGCTTTCTTT. It is translated as CASSLAGRPNTEAFF.

The chain uses TRBV19 and TRBJ1-5, with a tentative D call TRBD1 (5 bases). The CDR3 contains 15 residues. V gave up 2 bases and J gave up 4 bases, with 12 bases separating them. In germline, CDR1 is LNHDA, CDR2 SQIVND (reference sequence). The CDR3 DNA follows: TGTGCCAGTAGTATAAGAGGCAGGGAAAATCAGCCCCAGCATTTT. This sequence encodes CASSIRGRENQPQHF.

This chain connects TRBV6-4 to TRBJ2-3; 8 bases map to TRBD2. In germline, CDR1 is MRHNA, CDR2 SNTAGT. The CDR3 is 16 amino acids. V shed 0 bases, J shed 0 bases, and the junction held 2 bases outside the gene matches. CDR3 residues: CASSDSSSGSTDTQYF. The CDR3 DNA reads TGTGCCAGCAGTGACTCGTCTAGCGGGAGCACAGATACGCAGTATTTT.

This chain uses TRBV6-6 with TRBJ1-2; D is ambiguous. The CDR3 length is 12 residues. In germline, CDR1 is MNHNY, CDR2 SVGAGI (reference sequence). Trimming took 7 bases from V and 8 from J, leaving 14 bases between them. The chain's CDR3 is CASTPEGYGYTF. The CDR3 DNA sequence: TGTGCCAGCACCCCCGAGGGTTACGGCTACACCTTC.

The V gene is TRBV4-3, the J gene TRBJ2-3; 8 bases are shared with TRBD2. Germline-derived CDR1 and CDR2 are LGHNA and YSLEER. The CDR3 covers 16 residues. The V and J ends lost 0 bases and 2 bases, in that order; junction bases with no gene match: 4. The CDR3, as DNA: TGCGCCAGCAGCCAAGATTTTAGCGGGGTCACAGATACGCAGTATTTT. It translates to CASSQDFSGVTDTQYF.

The chain links TRBV5-1 to TRBJ1-4; D remains ambiguous. CDR3 size: 15 residues. Per the germline V gene, CDR1 is SGHRS and CDR2 is YFSETQ. Trimming cost V 0 bases and J 8 bases, with 14 bases left between them. The DNA for the CDR3 is TGCGCCAGCAGCTTGGGTTCAACGGGTCAGGAAAAACTGTTTTTT. It translates to CASSLGSTGQEKLFF.

The genes are TRBV9 and TRBJ1-1; 7 positions match TRBD1. Germline loops: CDR1 SGDLS, CDR2 YYNGEE. The V segment lost 0 bases and the J segment 11 bases; nucleotides outside the gene matches: 7. This CDR3 is built from 13 residues. CDR3 residues: CASSVDQGEEAFF. The CDR3 nucleotides are TGTGCCAGCAGCGTAGATCAGGGGGAGGAGGCTTTCTTT.

The rearrangement uses TRBV7-9 and TRBJ1-2; maybe TRBD1 (6 bases). The CDR3 loop spans 16 amino acids. Germline V gene lookup returns CDR1 SEHNR and CDR2 FQNEAQ (reference sequence). V dropped 1 base and J dropped 4 bases, with 16 bases sitting between them. The CDR3 region has the DNA TGTGCCAGCAGCTTAGGGGCAGGGGCAGACAGCTATGGCTACACCTTC. As protein: CASSLGAGADSYGYTF.

This chain uses TRBV6-5 with TRBJ1-2; possibly TRBD1 for D (6 bases). This CDR3 contains 14 residues. The germline CDR1 and CDR2 sequences are MNHEY and SVGAGI. Trimming took off 6 bases at V and 2 bases at J, with 13 bases between the two ends. The CDR3 spells CASSSQGINYGYTF. The CDR3, as DNA: TGTGCCAGCAGCTCTCAGGGGATAAACTATGGCTACACCTTC.

The J gene is TRBJ2-7, the V gene TRBV11-2, with TRBD2 matching 11 bases. The germline gives CDR1 SGHAT, CDR2 FQNNGV. The CDR3 has 15 amino acids. V lost 5 bases and J lost 0; bases outside the gene matches: 3. The DNA of the CDR3 is TGTGCCAGCAGCCTGACTAGCGGGGTCTCCTACGAGCAGTACTTC. It encodes CASSLTSGVSYEQYF.

The chain links TRBV4-3 to TRBJ2-1; D is ambiguous. Trimming took off 0 bases at V and 9 bases at J, with 18 bases between the two ends. Per germline, CDR1 LGHNA and CDR2 YSLEER. The CDR3 spans 16 residues. CDR3 loop: CASSQEPGTSGVEQFF. The CDR3 DNA is TGCGCCAGCAGCCAAGAACCAGGTACCTCTGGGGTTGAGCAGTTCTTC.

The chain recombines TRBV7-7 with TRBJ2-2; a possible D gene is TRBD2 (6 bases). The CDR3 is 14 residues long. From germline, CDR1 is SSHAT and CDR2 FNYEAQ (reference sequence). V was pared by 5 bases and J by 4 bases, with 11 bases between. The DNA of the CDR3 is TGTGCCAGCAGCCGGGCCGGGGGCACCGGGGAGCTGTTTTTT. Its translation is CASSRAGGTGELFF.

This clone was recorded only once. V gene TRBV7-2 combines with J gene TRBJ2-7; possible D gene TRBD2, 5 bases. V dropped 5 bases and J dropped 0 bases, with 11 bases sitting between them. The CDR3 is 14 amino acids. Germline V lookup: CDR1 SGHTA, CDR2 FQGNSA. The CDR3 reads CASSPYRGSYEQYF. CDR3 DNA sequence: TGTGCCAGCAGCCCATATCGGGGCTCCTACGAGCAGTACTTC.